The sample holds a few counts of the clone carrying this T cell receptor (beta chain). The antigen is not known. At the Johns Hopkins FTIC core, DNA taken from cultured CD4+ T cells was sequenced by way of the Oncomine TCR Beta short-read assay. Genomic DNA was taken out of cultured CD4+ T cells by extraction. TCRdb re-called the PCR reads with MiXCR, one entry per CDR3 protein. The sample lists 9,500 to 13,000 distinct CDR3 sequences, 26% occurring once. The V and J ends lost 1 base and 7 bases respectively, with 14 bases between them. Germline lookup yields CDR1 SGHVS and CDR2 FNYEAQ. The CDR3 covers 16 residues. This specimen comes from a study of vaccination and CD4 T cells after COVID-19. Study context: The authors exposed cells to overlapping spike peptides derived from SARS-CoV-2, HCoV-NL63, HCoV-OC43 and HCoV-229E.

Whole-study results and caveats: Detection of a median roughly 83% of reactive clones in convalescent patients was confined to the period after vaccination. The median number of SARS-CoV-2-reactive clonotypes increased from about 20 to 38, a change that did not reach significance.

This sample's treatment: roughly 11-day PBMC culture with coronavirus spike peptide pools or control peptides (ViraFEST assay). The receptor was isolated from a human donor who received a COVID-19 vaccine. Sequences were derived from CD4+ T cells from blood, cultured in vitro, sampled before SARS-CoV-2 vaccination. The rearrangement links TRBV7-6 to TRBJ1-6; the D gene is possibly TRBD1 (5 bases). CDR3 DNA: TGTGCCAGCAGCTTAGAGAGGGACGGGAAAAATTCACCCCTCCACTTT. Translated, it gives CASSLERDGKNSPLHF.